This T cell receptor (beta chain) came from a study of blood T cells in healthy people across ages. A second PCR, run for about 7 to 11 cycles, used a sample-barcoded 5' primer plus a J-beta primer mix. TCRdb reprocessed the 5' RACE reads via MiXCR and lists one record per CDR3 protein. The sample lists about 1,800,000 distinct CDR3 sequences, 28% occurring once. Per the germline V gene, CDR1 is SGHDT and CDR2 is YYEEEE. This CDR3 region has 13 residues. V gave up 0 bases and J gave up 2 bases, with 6 bases separating them. This clonotype was detected ten times or more. The sample was blood. The V call is TRBV5-6, the J call TRBJ2-7, with no clear D. The receptor was isolated from a woman aged 25 to 39 in good health. CDR3 protein: CASSLESAYEQYF. CDR3 coding DNA: TGTGCCAGCAGCTTGGAGTCAGCCTACGAGCAGTACTTC.